Following are 27 T cell receptor beta chains from one sample sequenced in a study of identifying expanded T cells in peripheral blood. Sequencing was performed with immunoSEQ multiplex PCR; in TCRdb, only in-frame clones are kept and a portion is missing. In the table there are over 100,000 clones, less than 90% of which are singletons. The sequencing input was blood. The receptors derive from a person between 18 and 75 years old in good health.

This sequence joins TRBV7-8 and TRBJ2-3; no reliable D call. Germline CDR1 and CDR2: SGHVS and FQNEAQ. V lost 10 bases to trimming and J lost 7 bases, with 12 bases between them. The CDR3 is 11 residues long. As DNA, the CDR3 is TGTGCCACCTATGTGTCAAATACGCAGTATTTT. This translates into CATYVSNTQYF.

This chain uses TRBV11-2 with TRBJ2-7; D might be TRBD1 (6 bases). The CDR3 runs to 15 residues. CDR1 and CDR2 from the germline V gene are SGHAT and FQNNGV. Trimming removed 3 bases at V and 4 bases at J, with 16 bases between. CDR3 loop: CASSLYPQTGYEQYF. For the CDR3, the DNA is TGTGCCAGCAGCTTGTACCCACAAACAGGGTACGAGCAGTACTTC.

This clone came up a few times. The rearrangement joins TRBV6-5 to TRBJ1-6; D remains ambiguous. The V gene's germline CDR1 is MNHEY and CDR2 SVGAGI. The CDR3 length is 15 residues. V was cut by 7 bases and J by 0 bases, with 10 bases left in between. The CDR3 nucleotides are TGTGCCAGCACCTCTCGGAGCTCCTATAATTCACCCCTCCACTTT. Protein product: CASTSRSSYNSPLHF.

The V call is TRBV7-2, the J call TRBJ2-1; 9 bases fit TRBD2. The CDR3 totals 18 residues. Germline CDR1 SGHTA, CDR2 FQGNSA. Trimming took 1 base from V and 4 from J; bases not matched to a gene: 11. The CDR3 spells CASSLVAGGLLGYNEQFF. CDR3 DNA: TGTGCCAGCAGCTTAGTGGCGGGGGGGCTATTAGGATACAATGAGCAGTTCTTC.

V gene TRBV28 combines with J gene TRBJ1-2, with 9 bases matching TRBD1. V dropped 5 bases and J dropped 4; count of bases not matched to a gene: 5. The germline gives CDR1 MDHEN, CDR2 SYDVKM. The CDR3 runs 14 residues. CDR3 region: CASSPNRGRYGYTF. DNA of the CDR3: TGTGCCAGCAGTCCCAACAGGGGGCGCTATGGCTACACCTTC.

The rearrangement links TRBV7-6 to TRBJ1-2; D remains unclear. Germline V gene lookup returns CDR1 SGHVS and CDR2 FNYEAQ. The V gene lost 1 base and the J gene lost 0 bases, with 9 bases spanning the gap. This CDR3 comprises 15 residues. CDR3 in amino acids: CASSLDPGANYGYTF. The CDR3 DNA reads TGTGCCAGCAGCTTAGATCCCGGAGCTAACTATGGCTACACCTTC.

This clone was seen once. V gene TRBV7-3 combines with J gene TRBJ2-5; 11 positions match TRBD2. Germline CDR1 and CDR2: SGHTA and FQGTGA. The CDR3 is 17 amino acids. The V segment lost 3 bases and the J segment 5 bases; nucleotides outside the gene matches: 11. The CDR3 DNA sequence: TGTGCCAGCAGCTTGCGCCGGGACAGACTAGCGGGGGAGACCCAGTACTTC. Translating it yields CASSLRRDRLAGETQYF.

The chain employs TRBV6-6 and TRBJ2-1, with unresolved D. Germline CDR1 and CDR2: MNHNY and SVGAGI (reference sequence). This CDR3 is built from 11 residues. V shed 5 bases and J shed 8 bases, with 7 bases lying between them. The CDR3 here is CASSPRYEQFF. The CDR3 coding sequence is TGTGCCAGCAGTCCCCGGTATGAGCAGTTCTTC.

This clone was seen a handful of times. The rearrangement links TRBV7-7 to TRBJ2-1, with 10 bases aligning to TRBD2. Germline CDR1 reads SSHAT; CDR2 reads FNYEAQ (reference sequence). With V trimmed by 1 base and J by 10 bases, 7 bases remained unmatched. CDR3 length equals 15 residues. The CDR3 DNA reads as TGTGCCAGCAGCTTAGGGACTAGCGGCCTCGGGGAGCAGTTCTTC. Its protein product is CASSLGTSGLGEQFF.

The V and J genes are TRBV7-3 and TRBJ2-3; perhaps TRBD2 as D (6 bases). This CDR3 comprises 15 residues. From germline, CDR1 is SGHTA and CDR2 FQGTGA. Trimming removed 1 base from V and 1 base from J, with 9 bases in between. CDR3 nucleotides: TGTGCCAGCAGCTTAAAATCGGGGGGCACAGATACGCAGTATTTT. Its protein product is CASSLKSGGTDTQYF. Using reference TRBV7-3 and TRBJ2-3 for the parts outside the CDR3, the full variable domain is GAGVSQTPSNKVTEKGKYVELRCDPISGHTALYWYRQSLGQGPEFLIYFQGTGAADDSGLPNDRFFAVRPEGSVSTLKIQRTERGDSAVYLCASSLKSGGTDTQYFGPGTRLTVL.

The V gene is TRBV19, the J gene TRBJ1-4; D not certain. This CDR3 comprises 13 residues. V dropped 2 bases and J dropped 4 bases, with 5 bases sitting between them. CDR1 and CDR2 (germline): LNHDA, SQIVND (reference sequence). This CDR3 is CASSISRNEKLFF. DNA of the CDR3: TGTGCCAGTAGTATATCACGTAATGAAAAACTGTTTTTT.

This clone appeared a few times. This chain uses TRBV5-4 with TRBJ2-5; D not certain. Germline V gene data show CDR1 as SGHNT and CDR2 as YYREEE (reference sequence). Trimming stripped 3 bases from V and 4 bases from J, with 13 bases between. The CDR3 consists of 14 residues. CDR3 DNA sequence: TGTGCCAGCAGCTCAGCAGGCTTTCGAGAGACCCAGTACTTC. Translated: CASSSAGFRETQYF. The full variable domain, rest sourced from reference TRBV5-4 and TRBJ2-5, is ETGVTQSPTHLIKTRGQQVTLRCSSQSGHNTVSWYQQALGQGPQFIFQYYREEENGRGNFPPRFSGLQFPNYSSELNVNALELDDSALYLCASSSAGFRETQYFGPGTRLLVL.

The chain has TRBV7-3 and TRBJ1-3; D may be TRBD1 (5 bases). V lost 0 bases and J 4 bases, leaving 7 bases between the germline ends. The CDR3 has 14 amino acids. Germline loops: CDR1 SGHTA, CDR2 FQGTGA. The CDR3: CASSLTGQGNTIYF. In nucleotides, the CDR3 is TGTGCCAGCAGCTTAACTGGACAAGGAAACACCATATATTTT.

The chain is built from TRBV7-2 and TRBJ2-5; possibly TRBD1 or TRBD2 for D (5 bases each). V lost 10 bases and J 4 bases, leaving 19 bases between the germline ends. CDR1 is SGHTA and CDR2 is FQGNSA in the germline V gene. CDR3 length: 14 residues. CDR3 region: CATTGTMGRETQYF. DNA of the CDR3: TGTGCCACAACCGGGACGATGGGGAGAGAGACCCAGTACTTC.

The chain carries TRBV5-5 and TRBJ1-5; 7 positions agree with TRBD1. In germline, CDR1 is SGHKS, CDR2 YYEKEE (reference sequence). CDR3 length: 15 amino acids. V shed 0 bases and J 6 bases; nucleotides not matched to a gene: 6. The DNA for the CDR3 is TGTGCCAGCAGCTTGGTGGCAGGGGGAGGTCAGCCCCAGCATTTT. It translates to CASSLVAGGGQPQHF.

The V call is TRBV28, the J call TRBJ1-1, with 8 bases that match TRBD1. The germline V gene encodes CDR1 MDHEN and CDR2 SYDVKM. The length of the CDR3 is 14 residues. J lost 5 bases, V lost 5 bases, and 7 bases had no gene match. The CDR3 sequence is CASSTDREVTEAFF. In nucleotides, the CDR3 is TGTGCCAGCAGTACGGACAGGGAGGTTACTGAAGCTTTCTTT.

The rearrangement uses TRBV7-2 and TRBJ2-3; D uncertain. The CDR3 is 15 residues long. The germline V gene encodes CDR1 SGHTA and CDR2 FQGNSA. The V gene lost 1 base and the J gene lost 3 bases, with 11 bases spanning the gap. In nucleotides, the CDR3 is TGTGCCAGCAGCTTAGTGGCAGGCTGGACAGATACGCAGTATTTT. It specifies CASSLVAGWTDTQYF.

V and J are TRBV10-1 and TRBJ1-2; D unresolved. This CDR3 contains 15 residues. Per the germline V gene, CDR1 is WNHNN and CDR2 is SYGVQD (reference sequence). Between the trimmed V and J ends, which lost 6 bases and 0 bases, there was a span of 14 bases. CDR3 sequence: CASRKDTSPNYGYTF. As DNA, the CDR3 is TGCGCCAGCAGAAAAGACACTTCCCCTAACTATGGCTACACCTTC.

This clone was seen only once. The chain has TRBV5-6 and TRBJ2-3, with 9 bases aligning to TRBD1. CDR1 and CDR2 from the germline V gene are SGHDT and YYEEEE. Trimming removed 3 bases from V and 0 bases from J; junction bases left unmatched: 8. There are 17 residues in the CDR3. The CDR3 here is CASSSGTGSLSTDTQYF. The CDR3 coding sequence is TGTGCCAGCAGCTCCGGGACAGGGTCATTGAGCACAGATACGCAGTATTTT.

This chain joins TRBV5-1 and TRBJ1-2, with a weak D call TRBD1 (5 bases). This CDR3 comprises 15 residues. Germline V lookup: CDR1 SGHRS, CDR2 YFSETQ. The V end was cut by 0 bases, the J end by 4 bases, with 13 bases between. The CDR3 DNA follows: TGCGCCAGCAGCTTGGATCCGGGGGAAGGCTATGGCTACACCTTC. Translated: CASSLDPGEGYGYTF. Supplemented by reference TRBV5-1 and TRBJ1-2, the full variable domain reads KAGVTQTPRYLIKTRGQQVTLSCSPISGHRSVSWYQQTPGQGLQFLFEYFSETQRNKGNFPGRFSGRQFSNSRSEMNVSTLELGDSALYLCASSLDPGEGYGYTFGSGTRLTVV.

The chain is built from TRBV28 and TRBJ2-7; no reliable D call. The germline V gene has CDR1 MDHEN and CDR2 SYDVKM. The CDR3 covers 11 residues. Deletions cut 7 bases from V and 2 bases from J, with 6 bases between. DNA for the CDR3: TGTGCCAGCATTGGAGCCTACGAGCAGTACTTC. It yields the protein CASIGAYEQYF.

This sequence joins TRBV11-2 and TRBJ2-5; 11 bases fit TRBD2. This CDR3 has 15 residues. Per germline, CDR1 SGHAT and CDR2 FQNNGV. The ends lost 5 bases at V and 4 bases at J; junction bases unmatched: 6. CDR3: CASSPRGLAGETQYF. Here the CDR3 DNA reads TGTGCCAGCAGCCCGCGAGGACTAGCGGGAGAGACCCAGTACTTC.

The CDR3 nucleotides read TGTGCCAGCAGCTTAATCGGGACGGCGTACGAGCAGTACTTC. Its protein is CASSLIGTAYEQYF. This rearrangement joins TRBV7-2 to TRBJ2-7; either TRBD1 or TRBD2 may fit D (5 bases each). The CDR3 extends over 14 amino acids. CDR1 and CDR2 (germline): SGHTA, FQGNSA. The V end lost 2 bases, the J end lost 4 bases, and 12 bases lay between the germline ends. Full variable domain (rest looked up from reference TRBV7-2 and TRBJ2-7): GAGVSQSPSNKVTEKGKDVELRCDPISGHTALYWYRQSLGQGLEFLIYFQGNSAPDKSGLPSDRFSAERTGGSVSTLTIQRTQQEDSAVYLCASSLIGTAYEQYFGPGTRLTVT.

In its sample, this clone was seen once. V gene TRBV30 combines with J gene TRBJ2-2; 7 bases match TRBD1. The CDR3 consists of 13 residues. V shed 2 bases, J shed 7 bases, and the junction held 4 bases outside the gene matches. Germline V gene lookup returns CDR1 GTSNPN and CDR2 SVGIG (reference sequence). The CDR3 sequence: CAWSLQGVGELFF. The CDR3 bases are TGTGCCTGGAGTCTGCAGGGGGTCGGGGAGCTGTTTTTT.

CDR3 amino acids: CAWSRSSGPLHF. The CDR3 coding sequence is TGTGCCTGGAGTAGGTCGTCAGGGCCCCTCCACTTT. The chain couples TRBV30 to TRBJ1-6, with D possibly matching TRBD1 (5 bases). There are 12 residues in the CDR3. From germline, CDR1 is GTSNPN and CDR2 SVGIG (reference sequence). V was clipped by 2 bases and J by 13 bases, with 12 bases between them.

Only a few counts were recorded for this clone. The chain employs TRBV11-2 and TRBJ2-3; TRBD2 matches 9 bases. This CDR3 region has 17 residues. The ends lost 2 bases at V and 0 bases at J; junction bases unmatched: 6. CDR1 is SGHAT and CDR2 is FQNNGV in the germline V gene. CDR3 sequence: CASSLLAGVGSTDTQYF. The CDR3 DNA follows: TGTGCCAGCAGCTTATTAGCGGGAGTCGGGAGCACAGATACGCAGTATTTT.

The chain employs TRBV7-8 and TRBJ2-3; D not resolved. The CDR3 extends over 15 amino acids. CDR1 is SGHVS and CDR2 is FQNEAQ in the germline V gene. The V and J ends lost 1 base and 0 bases respectively, with 8 bases between them. Here the CDR3 DNA reads TGTGCCAGCAGCTTAGAAGAGGCAAGCACAGATACGCAGTATTTT. Translating it yields CASSLEEASTDTQYF.